This T cell receptor (beta chain) was retrieved from a study of graft-versus-host responses after intestinal transplantation. General observations from the study: Association was observed between peak circulating GvH clone levels and early post-transplant HvG declines. The authors found GvH clones in recipient marrow, some appearing first in ileum or blood.

Data came from immunoSEQ multiplex PCR; TCRdb stores just in-frame clones and leaves some out. The sample has roughly 70,000 clones; nearly 85% are singletons. A word on this clone: Its antigen is currently unknown.

Germline CDR1 and CDR2: MNHNY and SVGAGI (reference sequence). The CDR3 covers 13 residues. V was clipped by 0 bases and J by 3 bases, with 6 bases between them. The sequence was collected from a human donor who was the organ donor for an intestinal transplant. The input for sequencing was unstimulated CD4+ T cells sorted from spleen or lymph node cells, taken before transplant. The chain combines TRBV6-6 with TRBJ2-7; D is unclear. The CDR3 sequence is CASSYSQVYEQYV. In DNA form, the CDR3 reads TGTGCCAGCAGTTACTCCCAGGTCTACGAGCAGTACGTC.